The clone carrying this T cell receptor beta chain was recorded once. The data originate from a study of control samples from healthy donors and cancer patients. TCRdb's table, derived via immunoSEQ multiplex PCR, lists solely in-frame clones and lacks some. Here the sample spans 90,000 to 100,000 clones, over 60% being singletons. Per germline, CDR1 SGHTA and CDR2 FQGNSA. The CDR3 contains 16 residues. V gave up 1 base and J gave up 0 bases, with 12 bases separating them. Source material: blood. The gene calls are TRBV7-2 and TRBJ1-2; D perhaps matches TRBD1 (6 bases). This TCR was sampled from a woman aged 25 to 45 in good health. CDR3 sequence: CASSLGRQATNYGYTF. In DNA, the CDR3 is TGTGCCAGCAGCTTAGGGAGACAGGCCACTAACTATGGCTACACCTTC.